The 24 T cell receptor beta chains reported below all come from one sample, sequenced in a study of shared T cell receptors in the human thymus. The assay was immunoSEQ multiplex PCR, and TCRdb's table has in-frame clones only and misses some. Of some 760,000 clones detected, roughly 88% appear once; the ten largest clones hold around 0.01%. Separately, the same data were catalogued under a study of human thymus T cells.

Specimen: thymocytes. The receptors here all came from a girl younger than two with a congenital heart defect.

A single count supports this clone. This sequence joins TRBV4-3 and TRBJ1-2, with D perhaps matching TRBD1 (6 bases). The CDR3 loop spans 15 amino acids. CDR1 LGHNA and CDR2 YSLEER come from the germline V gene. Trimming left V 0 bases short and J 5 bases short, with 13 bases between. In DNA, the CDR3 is TGCGCCAGCAGCCAAGACAGGGGAGAGGATTATGGCTACACCTTC. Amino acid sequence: CASSQDRGEDYGYTF.

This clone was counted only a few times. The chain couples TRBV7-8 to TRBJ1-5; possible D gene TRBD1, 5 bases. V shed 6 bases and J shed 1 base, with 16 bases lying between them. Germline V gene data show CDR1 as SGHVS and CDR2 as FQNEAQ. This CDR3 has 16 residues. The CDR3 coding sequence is TGTGCCAGCAGTCTTCTCAGGGCAGGGAGCAATCAGCCCCAGCATTTT. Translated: CASSLLRAGSNQPQHF.

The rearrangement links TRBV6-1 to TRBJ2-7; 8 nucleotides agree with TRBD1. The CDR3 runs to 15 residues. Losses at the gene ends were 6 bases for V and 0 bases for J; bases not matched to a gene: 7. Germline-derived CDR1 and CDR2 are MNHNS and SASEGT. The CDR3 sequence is CASSPRGPSSYEQYF. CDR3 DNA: TGTGCCAGCAGCCCCAGGGGGCCGAGCTCCTACGAGCAGTACTTC.

The CDR3 bases are TGCGCCAGCAGCTTGGAGCTAGCAACAGAGACCCAGTACTTC. It is translated as CASSLELATETQYF. This rearrangement joins TRBV5-1 to TRBJ2-5; D is possibly TRBD2 (5 bases). V shed 0 bases and J shed 4 bases, with 10 bases lying between them. The CDR3 spans 14 residues. Germline values: CDR1 SGHRS, CDR2 YFSETQ. Full variable domain (outside the CDR3, taken from reference TRBV5-1 and TRBJ2-5): KAGVTQTPRYLIKTRGQQVTLSCSPISGHRSVSWYQQTPGQGLQFLFEYFSETQRNKGNFPGRFSGRQFSNSRSEMNVSTLELGDSALYLCASSLELATETQYFGPGTRLLVL.

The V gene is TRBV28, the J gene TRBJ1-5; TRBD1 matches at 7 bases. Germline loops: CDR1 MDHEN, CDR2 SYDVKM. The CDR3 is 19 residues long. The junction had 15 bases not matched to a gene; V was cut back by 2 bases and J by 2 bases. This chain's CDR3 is CASSLARGTAFPGNQPQHF. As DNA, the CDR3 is TGTGCCAGCAGTTTAGCCCGCGGGACAGCTTTCCCGGGCAATCAGCCCCAGCATTTT. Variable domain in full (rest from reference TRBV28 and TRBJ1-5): DVKVTQSSRYLVKRTGEKVFLECVQDMDHENMFWYRQDPGLGLRLIYFSYDVKMKEKGDIPEGYSVSREKKERFSLILESASTNQTSMYLCASSLARGTAFPGNQPQHFGDGTRLSIL.

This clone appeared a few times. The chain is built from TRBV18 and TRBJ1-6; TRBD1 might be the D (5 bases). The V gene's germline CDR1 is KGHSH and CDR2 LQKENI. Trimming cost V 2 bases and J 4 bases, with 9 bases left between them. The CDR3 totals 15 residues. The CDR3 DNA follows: TGTGCCAGCTCACCAGGTGGACATTATAATTCACCCCTCCACTTT. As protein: CASSPGGHYNSPLHF.

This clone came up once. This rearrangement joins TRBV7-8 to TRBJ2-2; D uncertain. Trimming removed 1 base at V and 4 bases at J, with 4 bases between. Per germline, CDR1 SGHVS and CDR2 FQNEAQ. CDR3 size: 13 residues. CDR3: CASSLGGTGELFF. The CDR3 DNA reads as TGTGCCAGCAGCTTAGGCGGCACCGGGGAGCTGTTTTTT.

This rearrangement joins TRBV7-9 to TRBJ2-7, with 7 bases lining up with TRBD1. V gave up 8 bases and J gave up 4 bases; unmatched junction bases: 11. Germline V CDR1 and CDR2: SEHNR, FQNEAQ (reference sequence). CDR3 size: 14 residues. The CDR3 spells CASGREGGAYEQYF. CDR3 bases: TGTGCCAGCGGAAGAGAAGGGGGCGCTTACGAGCAGTACTTC.

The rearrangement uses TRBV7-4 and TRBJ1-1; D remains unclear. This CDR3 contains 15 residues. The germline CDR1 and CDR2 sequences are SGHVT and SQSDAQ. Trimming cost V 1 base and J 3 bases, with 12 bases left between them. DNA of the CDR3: TGTGCCAGCAGCTTAGATCGGGGAAATTACACTGAAGCTTTCTTT. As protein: CASSLDRGNYTEAFF.

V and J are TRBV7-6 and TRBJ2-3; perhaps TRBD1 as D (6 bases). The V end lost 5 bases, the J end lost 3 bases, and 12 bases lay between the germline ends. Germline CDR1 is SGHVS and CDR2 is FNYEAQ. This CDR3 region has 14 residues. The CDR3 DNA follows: TGTGCCAGCAGCCCAGGGGACCAGACAGATACGCAGTATTTT. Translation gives CASSPGDQTDTQYF.

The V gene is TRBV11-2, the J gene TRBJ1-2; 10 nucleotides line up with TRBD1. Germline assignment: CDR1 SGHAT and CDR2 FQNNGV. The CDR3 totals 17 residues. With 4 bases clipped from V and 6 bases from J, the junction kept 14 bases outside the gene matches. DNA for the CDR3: TGTGCCAGCAGCTCCGGGGGACAGGGGCCGCCCTGGGATGGCTACACCTTC. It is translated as CASSSGGQGPPWDGYTF.

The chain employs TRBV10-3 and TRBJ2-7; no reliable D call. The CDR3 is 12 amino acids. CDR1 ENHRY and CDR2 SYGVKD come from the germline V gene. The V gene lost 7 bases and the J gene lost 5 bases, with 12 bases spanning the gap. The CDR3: CAIMGRRNEQYF. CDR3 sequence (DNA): TGTGCCATCATGGGCCGAAGGAACGAGCAGTACTTC.

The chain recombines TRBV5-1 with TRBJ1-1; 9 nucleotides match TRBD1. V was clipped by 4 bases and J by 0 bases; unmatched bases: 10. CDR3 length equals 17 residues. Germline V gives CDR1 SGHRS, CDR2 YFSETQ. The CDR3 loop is CASSRSSTGGMNTEAFF. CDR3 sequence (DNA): TGCGCCAGCAGCCGAAGTTCGACAGGGGGGATGAACACTGAAGCTTTCTTT.

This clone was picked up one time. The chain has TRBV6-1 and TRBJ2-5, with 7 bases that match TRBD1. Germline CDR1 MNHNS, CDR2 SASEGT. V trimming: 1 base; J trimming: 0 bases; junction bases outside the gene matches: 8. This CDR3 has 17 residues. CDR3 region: CASSEGGEGADQETQYF. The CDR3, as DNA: TGTGCCAGCAGTGAAGGGGGTGAGGGGGCGGACCAAGAGACCCAGTACTTC.

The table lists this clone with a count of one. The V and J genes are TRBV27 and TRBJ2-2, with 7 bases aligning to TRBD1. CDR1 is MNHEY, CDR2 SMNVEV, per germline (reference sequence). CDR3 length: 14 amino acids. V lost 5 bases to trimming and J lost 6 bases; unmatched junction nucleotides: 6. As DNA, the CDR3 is TGTGCCAGCAGTCCCCCAGGGGGTGCCGGGGAGCTGTTTTTT. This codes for CASSPPGGAGELFF.

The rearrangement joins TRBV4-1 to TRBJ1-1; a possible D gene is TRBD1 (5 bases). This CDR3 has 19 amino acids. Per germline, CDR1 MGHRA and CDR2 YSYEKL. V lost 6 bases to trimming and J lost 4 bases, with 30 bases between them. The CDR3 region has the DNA TGCGCCAGCAGTCCAAGAAGAGATGGTACAGGCCAGGTGGGCACTGAAGCTTTCTTT. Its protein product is CASSPRRDGTGQVGTEAFF.

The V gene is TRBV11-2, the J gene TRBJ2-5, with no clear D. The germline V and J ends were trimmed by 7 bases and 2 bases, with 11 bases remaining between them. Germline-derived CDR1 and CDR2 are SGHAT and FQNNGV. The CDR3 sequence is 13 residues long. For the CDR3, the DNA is TGTGCCAGCACCAAACCGAGACAAGAGACCCAGTACTTC. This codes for CASTKPRQETQYF.

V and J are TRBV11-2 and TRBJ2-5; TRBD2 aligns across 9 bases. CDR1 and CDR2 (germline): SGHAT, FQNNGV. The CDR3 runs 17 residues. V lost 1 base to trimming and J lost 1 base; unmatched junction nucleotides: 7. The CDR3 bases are TGTGCCAGCAGCTTAGGTTGGGTAGCGGGGGTCCAAGAGACCCAGTACTTC. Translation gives CASSLGWVAGVQETQYF. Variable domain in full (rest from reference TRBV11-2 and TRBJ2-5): EAGVAQSPRYKIIEKRQSVAFWCNPISGHATLYWYQQILGQGPKLLIQFQNNGVVDDSQLPKDRFSAERLKGVDSTLKIQPAKLEDSAVYLCASSLGWVAGVQETQYFGPGTRLLVL.

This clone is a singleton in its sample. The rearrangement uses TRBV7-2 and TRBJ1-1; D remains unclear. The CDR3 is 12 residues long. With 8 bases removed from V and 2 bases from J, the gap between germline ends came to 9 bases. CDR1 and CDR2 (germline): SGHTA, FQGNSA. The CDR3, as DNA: TGTGCCAGCTACCGGGTTAACACTGAAGCTTTCTTT. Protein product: CASYRVNTEAFF.

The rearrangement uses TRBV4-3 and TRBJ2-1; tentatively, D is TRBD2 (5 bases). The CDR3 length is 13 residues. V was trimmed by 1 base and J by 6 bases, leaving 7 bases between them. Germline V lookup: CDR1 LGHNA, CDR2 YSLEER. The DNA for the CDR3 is TGCGCCAGCAGCCAAGGAGGGTTCAATGAGCAGTTCTTC. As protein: CASSQGGFNEQFF.

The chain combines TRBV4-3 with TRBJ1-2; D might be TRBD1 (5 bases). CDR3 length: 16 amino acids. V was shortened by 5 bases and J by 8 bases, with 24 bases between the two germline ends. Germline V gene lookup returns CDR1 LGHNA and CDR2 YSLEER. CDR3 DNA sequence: TGCGCCAGCAGCGCCTTACCCTTGCACAGGATGGGAGGCTACACCTTC. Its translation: CASSALPLHRMGGYTF.

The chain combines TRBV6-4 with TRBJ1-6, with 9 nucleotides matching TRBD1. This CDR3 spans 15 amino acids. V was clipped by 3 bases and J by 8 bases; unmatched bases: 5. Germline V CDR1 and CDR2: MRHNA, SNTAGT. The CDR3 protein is CASSDGTGGDSPLHF. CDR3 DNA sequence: TGTGCCAGCAGTGATGGAACAGGGGGCGATTCACCCCTCCACTTT.

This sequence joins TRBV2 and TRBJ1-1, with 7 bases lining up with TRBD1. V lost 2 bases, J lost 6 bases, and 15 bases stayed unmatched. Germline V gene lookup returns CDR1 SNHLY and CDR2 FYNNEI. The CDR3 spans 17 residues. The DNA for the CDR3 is TGTGCCAGCAGTGAAAGACTCACCAGGGGGTTCAATGCTGAAGCTTTCTTT. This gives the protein CASSERLTRGFNAEAFF.

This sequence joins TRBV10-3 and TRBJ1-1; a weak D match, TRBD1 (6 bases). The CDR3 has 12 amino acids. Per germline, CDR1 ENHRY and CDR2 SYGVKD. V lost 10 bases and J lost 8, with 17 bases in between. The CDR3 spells CASHPTGGEAFF. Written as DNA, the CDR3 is TGTGCCAGCCACCCGACAGGCGGCGAAGCTTTCTTT.